The source of this TCR beta chain is a study of blood T cells in healthy people across ages. This clonotype appeared many times. What it binds is unknown. Next came a second PCR, run for about 7 to 12 cycles, which used a sample-barcoded 5' primer along with a J-beta primer mix. TCRdb recomputed calls from the 5' RACE reads with MiXCR, one row per CDR3 protein. The repertoire holds 720,000 or so distinct CDR3 sequences, 40% to 45% seen once, with 25% to 30% in the top ten. Points from the study as a whole: Long-lived donors carried more naive CD4+ cells and greater diversity than aged donors. Naive T cell percentage showed a strong correlation with TCR beta diversity.

Each individual donor underwent a draw of about 9.1 milliliters of peripheral blood. This TCR derives from a man aged 80 or over in good health. The source material was blood.

The CDR3 bases are TGTGCCAGCAGCTTCAGGGGGCTCAATGAGCAGTTCTTC. Residues: CASSFRGLNEQFF. V is TRBV11-1 and J is TRBJ2-1; TRBD1 agrees at 8 bases. Per germline, CDR1 SGHAT and CDR2 FQDESV (reference sequence). Germline trimming cut 3 bases from V and 6 bases from J; bases unmatched to any gene: 1. The CDR3 sequence is 13 residues long.